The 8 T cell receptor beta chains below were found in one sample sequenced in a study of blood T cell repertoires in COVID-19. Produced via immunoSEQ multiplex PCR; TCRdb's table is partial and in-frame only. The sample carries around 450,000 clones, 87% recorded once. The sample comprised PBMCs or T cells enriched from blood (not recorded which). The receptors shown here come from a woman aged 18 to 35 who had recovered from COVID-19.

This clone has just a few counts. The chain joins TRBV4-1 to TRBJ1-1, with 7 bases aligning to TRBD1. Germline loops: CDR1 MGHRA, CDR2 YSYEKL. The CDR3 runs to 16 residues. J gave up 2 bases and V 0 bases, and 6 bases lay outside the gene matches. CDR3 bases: TGCGCCAGCAGCCAAGAGGGTGGGACAGCAAACACTGAAGCTTTCTTT. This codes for CASSQEGGTANTEAFF.

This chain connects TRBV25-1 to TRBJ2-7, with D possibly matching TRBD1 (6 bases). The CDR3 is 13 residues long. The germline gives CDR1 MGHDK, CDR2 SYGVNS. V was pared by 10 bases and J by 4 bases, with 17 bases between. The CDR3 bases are TGTGCCACCCGGACCGCCCAGGGGTACGAGCAGTACTTC. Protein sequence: CATRTAQGYEQYF.

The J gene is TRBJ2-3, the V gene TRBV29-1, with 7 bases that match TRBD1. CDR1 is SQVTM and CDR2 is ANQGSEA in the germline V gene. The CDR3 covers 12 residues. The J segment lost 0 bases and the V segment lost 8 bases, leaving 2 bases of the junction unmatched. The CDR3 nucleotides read TGCAGCTCGGGACAGAGCACAGATACGCAGTATTTT. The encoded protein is CSSGQSTDTQYF.

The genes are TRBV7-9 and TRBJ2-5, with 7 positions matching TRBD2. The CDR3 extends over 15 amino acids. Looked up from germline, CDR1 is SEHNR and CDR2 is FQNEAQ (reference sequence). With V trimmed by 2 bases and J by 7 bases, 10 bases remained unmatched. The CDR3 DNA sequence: TGTGCCAGCAGCTTAACCCCGGGAGGCGGGGGGACCCAGTACTTC. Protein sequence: CASSLTPGGGGTQYF.

The CDR3 sequence is CSVKAGGAGANVLTF. The CDR3 DNA is TGCAGCGTTAAAGCAGGGGGCGCTGGGGCCAACGTCCTGACTTTC. The chain has TRBV29-1 and TRBJ2-6; 8 nucleotides align to TRBD1. CDR1 and CDR2 (germline): SQVTM, ANQGSEA. The CDR3 loop spans 15 amino acids. The ends lost 5 bases at V and 2 bases at J; junction bases unmatched: 5.

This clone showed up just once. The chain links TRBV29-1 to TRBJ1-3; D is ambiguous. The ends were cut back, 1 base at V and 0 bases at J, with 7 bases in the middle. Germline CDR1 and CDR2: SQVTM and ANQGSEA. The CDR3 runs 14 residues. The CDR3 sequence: CSVEGGSSGNTIYF. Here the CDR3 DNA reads TGCAGCGTTGAAGGCGGGAGCTCTGGAAACACCATATATTTT. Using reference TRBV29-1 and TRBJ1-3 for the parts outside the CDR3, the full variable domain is SAVISQKPSRDICQRGTSLTIQCQVDSQVTMMFWYRQQPGQSLTLIATANQGSEATYESGFVIDKFPISRPNLTFSTLTVSNMSPEDSSIYLCSVEGGSSGNTIYFGEGSWLTVV.

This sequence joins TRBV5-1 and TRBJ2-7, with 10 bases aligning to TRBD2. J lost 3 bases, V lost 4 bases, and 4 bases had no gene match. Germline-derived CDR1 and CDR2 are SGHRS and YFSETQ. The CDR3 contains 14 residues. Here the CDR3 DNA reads TGCGCCAGCAGCCTTCGGACTAGCGGCTACGAGCAGTACTTC. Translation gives CASSLRTSGYEQYF. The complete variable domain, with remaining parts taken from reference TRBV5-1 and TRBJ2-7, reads KAGVTQTPRYLIKTRGQQVTLSCSPISGHRSVSWYQQTPGQGLQFLFEYFSETQRNKGNFPGRFSGRQFSNSRSEMNVSTLELGDSALYLCASSLRTSGYEQYFGPGTRLTVT.

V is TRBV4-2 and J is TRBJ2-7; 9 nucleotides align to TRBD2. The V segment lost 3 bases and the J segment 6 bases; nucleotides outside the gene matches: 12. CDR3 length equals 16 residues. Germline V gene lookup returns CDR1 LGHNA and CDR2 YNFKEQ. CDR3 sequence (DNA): TGTGCCAGCAGCCAGGCCTTGGCGGGGGGGCCCGGCGAGCAGTACTTC. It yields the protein CASSQALAGGPGEQYF.